This T cell receptor (beta chain) appears in the sequencing data of a study of T cells after yellow fever vaccination. Overall study: Low-cell-number fractions were prepared with SMART-Seq v4 Ultra Low Input. Findings and limits, study-wide: The appearance of a small share of clonotypes in both CD4 and CD8 compartments was observed. Contaminants from the bulk population, in the form of abundant clonotypes, could be found in FACS-sorted repertoires.

Trimming stripped 4 bases from V and 0 bases from J, with 14 bases between. The length of the CDR3 is 16 residues. Per the germline V gene, CDR1 is LGHDT and CDR2 is YNNKEL (reference sequence). As TCR cDNA was made by 5'RACE template switching, a universal primer site and UMIs were added. TCRdb used MiXCR to reprocess the 5' RACE reads, holding one entry per CDR3 protein. The sample lists a few hundred thousand distinct CDR3 sequences, 4.1% seen once, with around 24% in the top ten. This clonotype was counted a few times. Its cognate antigen is unknown. The sequence was collected from a man younger than 30 who received the YFV17D yellow fever vaccine. This specimen was PBMCs, taken 5 days after the yellow fever booster vaccination. The chain is built from TRBV3-1 and TRBJ2-3, with a weak D call TRBD2 (5 bases). The CDR3 DNA sequence: TGTGCCAGCAGCCCATTAGAGGGATCTAGCACAGATACGCAGTATTTT. Protein product: CASSPLEGSSTDTQYF.